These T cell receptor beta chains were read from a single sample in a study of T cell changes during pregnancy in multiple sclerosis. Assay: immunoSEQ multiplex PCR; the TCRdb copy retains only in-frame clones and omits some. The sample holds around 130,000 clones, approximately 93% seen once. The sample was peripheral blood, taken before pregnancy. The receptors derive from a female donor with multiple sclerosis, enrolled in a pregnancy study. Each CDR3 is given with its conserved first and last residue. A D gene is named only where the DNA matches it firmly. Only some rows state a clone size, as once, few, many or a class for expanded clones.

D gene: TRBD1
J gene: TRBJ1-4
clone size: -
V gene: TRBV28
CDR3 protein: CASSGQVDNEKLFF
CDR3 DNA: TGTGCCAGCAGTGGACAGGTCGATAATGAAAAACTGTTTTTT

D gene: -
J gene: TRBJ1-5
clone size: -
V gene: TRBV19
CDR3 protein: CASSIQRNGNQPQHF
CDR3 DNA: TGTGCCAGTAGTATCCAACGGAACGGGAATCAGCCCCAGCATTTT

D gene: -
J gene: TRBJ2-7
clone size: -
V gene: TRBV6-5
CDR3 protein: CASSTWTESYEQYF
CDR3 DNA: TGTGCCAGCAGTACCTGGACAGAAAGTTACGAGCAGTACTTC

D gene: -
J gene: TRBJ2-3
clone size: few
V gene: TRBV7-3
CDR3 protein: CASSPARGQDTQYF
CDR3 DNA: TGTGCCAGCAGCCCCGCCCGAGGTCAAGATACGCAGTATTTT

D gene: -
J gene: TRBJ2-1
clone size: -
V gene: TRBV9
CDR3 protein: CASSDPLGPGVPYNEQFF
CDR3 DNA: TGTGCCAGCAGCGATCCCCTTGGGCCGGGGGTGCCCTACAATGAGCAGTTCTTC

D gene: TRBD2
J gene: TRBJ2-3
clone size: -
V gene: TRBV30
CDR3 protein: CAWSVHLAGGANTQYF
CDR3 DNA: TGTGCCTGGAGTGTACACTTAGCGGGGGGTGCAAATACGCAGTATTTT

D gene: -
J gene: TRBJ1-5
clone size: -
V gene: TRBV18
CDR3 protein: CASSPSGGAYSNQPQHF
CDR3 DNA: TGTGCCAGCTCACCATCCGGTGGGGCCTATAGCAATCAGCCCCAGCATTTT

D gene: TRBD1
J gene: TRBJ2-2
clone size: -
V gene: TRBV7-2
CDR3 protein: CASGPGQGAAGELFF
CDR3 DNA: TGTGCCAGCGGACCGGGACAGGGGGCCGCCGGGGAGCTGTTTTTT

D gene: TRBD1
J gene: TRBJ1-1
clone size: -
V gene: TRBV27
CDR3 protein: CASSPGQGRSTEAFF
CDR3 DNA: TGTGCCAGCAGTCCCGGACAGGGGAGGAGTACTGAAGCTTTCTTT

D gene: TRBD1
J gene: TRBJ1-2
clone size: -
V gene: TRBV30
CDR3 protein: CAWSVVAGGFPLF
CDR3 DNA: TGTGCCTGGAGCGTTGTGGCAGGGGGATTCCCTCTCTTC

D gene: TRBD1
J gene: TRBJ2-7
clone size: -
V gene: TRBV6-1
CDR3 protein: CASRVDRGYEQYF
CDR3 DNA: TGTGCCAGCAGAGTGGACAGGGGCTACGAGCAGTACTTC

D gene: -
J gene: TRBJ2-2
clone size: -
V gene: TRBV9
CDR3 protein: CASSVDDSTGELFF
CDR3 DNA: TGTGCCAGCAGCGTAGACGACAGCACCGGGGAGCTGTTTTTT

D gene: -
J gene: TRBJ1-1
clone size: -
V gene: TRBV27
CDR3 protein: CASSRTRGVNTEAFF
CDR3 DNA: TGTGCCAGCAGCCGAACCAGGGGCGTTAACACTGAAGCTTTCTTT

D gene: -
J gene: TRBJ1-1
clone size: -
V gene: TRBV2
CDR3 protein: CASRDNRLMNTEAFF
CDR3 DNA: TGTGCCAGCAGGGACAACAGACTCATGAACACTGAAGCTTTCTTT

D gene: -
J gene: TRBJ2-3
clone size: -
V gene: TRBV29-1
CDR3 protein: CSVTSRGADTQYF
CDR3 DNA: TGCAGCGTTACGTCCCGAGGCGCAGATACGCAGTATTTT

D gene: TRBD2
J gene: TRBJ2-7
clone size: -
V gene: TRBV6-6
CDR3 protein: CASSTGTSGSTYEQYF
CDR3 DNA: TGTGCCAGCAGTACCGGGACTAGCGGGAGTACCTACGAGCAGTACTTC

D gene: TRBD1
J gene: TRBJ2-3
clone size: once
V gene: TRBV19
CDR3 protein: CASNRGRAATDTQYF
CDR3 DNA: TGTGCCAGCAACAGGGGGCGCGCAGCCACAGATACGCAGTATTTT

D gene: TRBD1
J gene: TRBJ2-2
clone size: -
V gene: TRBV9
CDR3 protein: CASSPGQGADTGELFF
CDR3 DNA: TGTGCCAGCAGCCCGGGACAGGGGGCTGACACCGGGGAGCTGTTTTTT

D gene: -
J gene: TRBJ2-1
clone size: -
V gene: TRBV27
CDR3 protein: CASTTRGRLYNEQFF
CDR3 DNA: TGTGCCAGCACCACCCGGGGAAGACTATACAATGAGCAGTTCTTC

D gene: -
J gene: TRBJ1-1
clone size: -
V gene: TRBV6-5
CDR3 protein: CASSYLPGETEAFF
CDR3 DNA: TGTGCCAGCAGTTACCTCCCCGGGGAGACTGAAGCTTTCTTT